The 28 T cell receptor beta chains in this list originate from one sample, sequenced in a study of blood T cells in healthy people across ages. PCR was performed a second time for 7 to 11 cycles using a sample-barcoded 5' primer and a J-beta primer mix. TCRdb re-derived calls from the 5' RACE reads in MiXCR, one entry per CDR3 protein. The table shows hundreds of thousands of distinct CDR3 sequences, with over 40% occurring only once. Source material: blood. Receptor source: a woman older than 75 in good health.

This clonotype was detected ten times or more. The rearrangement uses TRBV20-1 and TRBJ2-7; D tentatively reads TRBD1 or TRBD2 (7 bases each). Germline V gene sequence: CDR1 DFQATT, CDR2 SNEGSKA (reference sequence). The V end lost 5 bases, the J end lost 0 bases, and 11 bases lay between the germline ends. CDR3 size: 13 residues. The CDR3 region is CSAGRGRSYEQYF. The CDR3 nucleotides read TGCAGTGCTGGGAGGGGGCGCTCCTACGAGCAGTACTTC.

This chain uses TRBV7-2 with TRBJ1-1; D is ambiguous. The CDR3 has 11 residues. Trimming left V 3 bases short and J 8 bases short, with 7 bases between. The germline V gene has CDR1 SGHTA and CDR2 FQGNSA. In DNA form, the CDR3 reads TGTGCCAGCAGCTTTTTTAGGGAAGCTTTCTTT. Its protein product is CASSFFREAFF.

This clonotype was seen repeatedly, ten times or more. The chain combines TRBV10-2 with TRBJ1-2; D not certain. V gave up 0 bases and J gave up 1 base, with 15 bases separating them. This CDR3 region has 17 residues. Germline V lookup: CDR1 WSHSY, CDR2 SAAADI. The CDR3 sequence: CASSESFGWTDNYGYTF. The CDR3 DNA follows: TGCGCCAGCAGTGAGTCGTTCGGGTGGACGGATAACTATGGCTACACCTTC.

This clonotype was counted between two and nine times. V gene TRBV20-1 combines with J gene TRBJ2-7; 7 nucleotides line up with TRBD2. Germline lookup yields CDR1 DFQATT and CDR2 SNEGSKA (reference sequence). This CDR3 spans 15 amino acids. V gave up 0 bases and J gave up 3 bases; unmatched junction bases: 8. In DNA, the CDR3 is TGCAGTGCTAGAGATCCGACGGGAGGAGACTACGAGCAGTACTTC. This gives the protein CSARDPTGGDYEQYF.

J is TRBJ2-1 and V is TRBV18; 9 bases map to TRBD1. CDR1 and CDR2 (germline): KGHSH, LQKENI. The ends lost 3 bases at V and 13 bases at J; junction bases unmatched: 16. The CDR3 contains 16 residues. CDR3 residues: CASSPIPGQGSETQFF. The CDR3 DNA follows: TGTGCCAGCTCACCGATACCGGGACAGGGTTCAGAGACCCAGTTCTTC.

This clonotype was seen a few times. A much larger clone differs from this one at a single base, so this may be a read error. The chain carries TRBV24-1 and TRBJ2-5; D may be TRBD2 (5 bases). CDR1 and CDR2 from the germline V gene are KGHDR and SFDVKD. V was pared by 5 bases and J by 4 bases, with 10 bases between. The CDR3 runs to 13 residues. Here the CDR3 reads CATSGDYLETQYF. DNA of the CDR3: TGTGCCACCAGTGGTGACTACCTAGAGACCCAGTACTTC.

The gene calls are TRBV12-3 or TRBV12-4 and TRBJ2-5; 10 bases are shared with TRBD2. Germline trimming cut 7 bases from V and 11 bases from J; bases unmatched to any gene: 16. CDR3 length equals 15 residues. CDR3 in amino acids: CASKAGGPSREEQYF. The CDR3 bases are TGTGCCAGCAAAGCGGGAGGGCCCAGTAGGGAGGAGCAGTACTTC.

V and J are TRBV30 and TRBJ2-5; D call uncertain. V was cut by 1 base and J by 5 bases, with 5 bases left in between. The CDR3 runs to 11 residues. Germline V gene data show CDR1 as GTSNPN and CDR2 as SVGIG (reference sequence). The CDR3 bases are TGTGCCTGGAGTGGCCGGGAGACCCAGTACTTC. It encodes CAWSGRETQYF.

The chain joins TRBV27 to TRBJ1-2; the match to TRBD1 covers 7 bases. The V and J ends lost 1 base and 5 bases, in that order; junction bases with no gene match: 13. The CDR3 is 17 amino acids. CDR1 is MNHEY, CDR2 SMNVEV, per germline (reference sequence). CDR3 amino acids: CASSLWAGGHIGYGYTF. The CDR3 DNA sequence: TGTGCCAGCAGTTTATGGGCAGGGGGGCATATAGGGTATGGCTACACCTTC.

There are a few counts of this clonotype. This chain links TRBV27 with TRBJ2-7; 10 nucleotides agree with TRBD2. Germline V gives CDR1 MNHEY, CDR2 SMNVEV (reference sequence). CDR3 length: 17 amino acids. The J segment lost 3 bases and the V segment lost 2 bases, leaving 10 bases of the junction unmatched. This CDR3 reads CASSLRTSGPQYYEQYF. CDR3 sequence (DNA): TGTGCCAGCAGTTTACGGACTAGCGGTCCGCAGTACTACGAGCAGTACTTC.

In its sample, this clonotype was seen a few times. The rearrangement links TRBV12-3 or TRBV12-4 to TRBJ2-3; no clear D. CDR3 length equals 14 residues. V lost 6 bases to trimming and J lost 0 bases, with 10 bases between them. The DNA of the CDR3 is TGTGCCAGCAGCCCTATGTTGAGCACAGATACGCAGTATTTT. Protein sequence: CASSPMLSTDTQYF.

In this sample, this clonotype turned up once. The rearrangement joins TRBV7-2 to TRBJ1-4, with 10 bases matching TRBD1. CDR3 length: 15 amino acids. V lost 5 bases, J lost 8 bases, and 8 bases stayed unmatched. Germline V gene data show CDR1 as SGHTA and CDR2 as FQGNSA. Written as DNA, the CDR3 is TGTGCCAGCAGCCCCCTGACAGGGGGCTTGGAAAAACTGTTTTTT. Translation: CASSPLTGGLEKLFF.

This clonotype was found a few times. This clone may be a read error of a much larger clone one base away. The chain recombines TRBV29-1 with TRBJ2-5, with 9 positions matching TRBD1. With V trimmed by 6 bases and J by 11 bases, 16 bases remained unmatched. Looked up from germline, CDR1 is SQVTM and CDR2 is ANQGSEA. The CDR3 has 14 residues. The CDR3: CSVPGQGSYNEQYF. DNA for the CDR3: TGCAGCGTCCCGGGACAGGGCTCTTATAATGAGCAGTACTTC.

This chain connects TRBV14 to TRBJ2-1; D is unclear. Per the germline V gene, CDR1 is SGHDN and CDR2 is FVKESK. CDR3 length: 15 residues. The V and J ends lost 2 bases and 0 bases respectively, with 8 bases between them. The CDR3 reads CASSQWRSSYNEQFF. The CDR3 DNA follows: TGTGCCAGCAGCCAATGGCGAAGCTCCTACAATGAGCAGTTCTTC.

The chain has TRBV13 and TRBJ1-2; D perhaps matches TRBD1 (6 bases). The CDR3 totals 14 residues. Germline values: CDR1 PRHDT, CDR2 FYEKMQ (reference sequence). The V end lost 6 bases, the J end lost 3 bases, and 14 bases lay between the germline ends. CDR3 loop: CASRPGALDYGYTF. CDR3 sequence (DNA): TGTGCCAGCAGGCCAGGGGCATTAGACTATGGCTACACCTTC.

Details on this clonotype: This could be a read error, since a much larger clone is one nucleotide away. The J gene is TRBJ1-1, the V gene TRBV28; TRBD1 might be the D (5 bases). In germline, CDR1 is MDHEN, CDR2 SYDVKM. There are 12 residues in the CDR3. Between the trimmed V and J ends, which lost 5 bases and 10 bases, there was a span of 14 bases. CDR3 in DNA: TGTGCCAGCAGTACAGGTGTTGCTGGAGCTTTCTTT. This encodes CASSTGVAGAFF.

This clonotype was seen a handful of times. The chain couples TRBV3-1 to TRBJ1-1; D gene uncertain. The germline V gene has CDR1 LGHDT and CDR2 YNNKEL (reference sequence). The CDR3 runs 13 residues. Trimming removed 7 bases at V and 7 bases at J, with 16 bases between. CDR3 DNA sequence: TGTGCCAGCACCCAGAGAGTAGGTGGTGAAGCTTTCTTT. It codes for CASTQRVGGEAFF.

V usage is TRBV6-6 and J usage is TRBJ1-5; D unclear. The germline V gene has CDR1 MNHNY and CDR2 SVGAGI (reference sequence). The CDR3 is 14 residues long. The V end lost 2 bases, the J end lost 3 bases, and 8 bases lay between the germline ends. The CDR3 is CASSYVGNNQPQHF. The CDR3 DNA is TGTGCCAGCAGTTACGTCGGGAACAATCAGCCCCAGCATTTT.

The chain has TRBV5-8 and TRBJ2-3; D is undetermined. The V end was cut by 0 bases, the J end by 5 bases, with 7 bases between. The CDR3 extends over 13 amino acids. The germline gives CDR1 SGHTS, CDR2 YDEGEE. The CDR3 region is CASSLALGDTQYF. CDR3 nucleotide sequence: TGTGCCAGCAGCTTGGCGCTTGGAGATACGCAGTATTTT.

CDR3 region: CASSYGGASTDTQYF. CDR3 sequence (DNA): TGTGCCAGCAGTTATGGGGGAGCTAGCACAGATACGCAGTATTTT. V gene TRBV6-5 combines with J gene TRBJ2-3; perhaps D is TRBD1 or TRBD2 (5 bases each). Per the germline V gene, CDR1 is MNHEY and CDR2 is SVGAGI. The CDR3 is 15 amino acids. The V gene lost 3 bases and the J gene lost 0 bases, with 10 bases spanning the gap.

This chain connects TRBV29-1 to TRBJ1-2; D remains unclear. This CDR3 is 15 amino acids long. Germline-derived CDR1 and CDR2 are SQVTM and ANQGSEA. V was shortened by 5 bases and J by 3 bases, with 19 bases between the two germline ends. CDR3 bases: TGCAGCGTTCCGCGCCGTGACACGGGCGACTATGGCTACACCTTC. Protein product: CSVPRRDTGDYGYTF.

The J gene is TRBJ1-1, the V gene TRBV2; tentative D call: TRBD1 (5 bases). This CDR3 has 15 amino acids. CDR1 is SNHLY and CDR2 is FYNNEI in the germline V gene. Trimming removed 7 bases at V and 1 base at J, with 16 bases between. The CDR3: CASNSGGNPNTEAFF. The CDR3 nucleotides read TGTGCCAGCAACTCCGGGGGGAACCCGAACACTGAAGCTTTCTTT. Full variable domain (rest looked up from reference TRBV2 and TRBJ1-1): EPEVTQTPSHQVTQMGQEVILRCVPISNHLYFYWYRQILGQKVEFLVSFYNNEISEKSEIFDDQFSVERPDGSNFTLKIRSTKLEDSAMYFCASNSGGNPNTEAFFGQGTRLTVV.

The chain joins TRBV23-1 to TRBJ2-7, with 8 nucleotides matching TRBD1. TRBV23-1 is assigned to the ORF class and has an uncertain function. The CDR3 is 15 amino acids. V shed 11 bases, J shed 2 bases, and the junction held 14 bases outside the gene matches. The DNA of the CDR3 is TGCGCCCCAGCAGCCTCAGGGGGCCCTCCCTACGAGCAGTACTTC. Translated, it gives CAPAASGGPPYEQYF.

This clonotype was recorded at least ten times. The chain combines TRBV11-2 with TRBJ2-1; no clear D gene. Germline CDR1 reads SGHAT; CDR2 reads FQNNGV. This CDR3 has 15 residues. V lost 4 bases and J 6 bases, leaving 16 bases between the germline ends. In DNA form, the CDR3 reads TGTGCCAGCAGCTCAGGTACCGTATCGACCAATGAGCAGTTCTTC. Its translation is CASSSGTVSTNEQFF.

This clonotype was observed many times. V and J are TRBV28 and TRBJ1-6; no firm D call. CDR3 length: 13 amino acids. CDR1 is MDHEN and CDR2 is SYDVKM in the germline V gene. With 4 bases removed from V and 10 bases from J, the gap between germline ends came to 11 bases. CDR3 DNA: TGTGCCAGCAGTTATAGGGCAGTCTCACCCCTCCACTTT. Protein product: CASSYRAVSPLHF.

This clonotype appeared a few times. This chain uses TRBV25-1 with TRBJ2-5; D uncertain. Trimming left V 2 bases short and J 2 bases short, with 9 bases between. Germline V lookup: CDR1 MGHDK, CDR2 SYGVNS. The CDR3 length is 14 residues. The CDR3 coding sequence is TGTGCCAGCAGTGAAAGGTCCACTCAAGAGACCCAGTACTTC. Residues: CASSERSTQETQYF.

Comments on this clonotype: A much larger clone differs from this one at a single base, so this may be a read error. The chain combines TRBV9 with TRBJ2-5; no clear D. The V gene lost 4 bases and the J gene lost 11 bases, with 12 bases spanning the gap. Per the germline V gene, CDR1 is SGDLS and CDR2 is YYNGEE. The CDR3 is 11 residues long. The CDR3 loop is CASSPHYGQYF. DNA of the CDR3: TGTGCCAGCAGCCCCCACTACGGGCAGTACTTC. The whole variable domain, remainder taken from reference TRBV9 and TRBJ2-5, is DSGVTQTPKHLITATGQRVTLRCSPRSGDLSVYWYQQSLDQGLQFLIQYYNGEERAKGNILERFSAQQFPDLHSELNLSSLELGDSALYFCASSPHYGQYFGPGTRLLVL.

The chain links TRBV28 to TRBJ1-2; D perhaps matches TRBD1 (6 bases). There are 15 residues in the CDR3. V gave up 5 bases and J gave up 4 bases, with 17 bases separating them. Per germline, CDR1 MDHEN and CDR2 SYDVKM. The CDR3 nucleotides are TGTGCCAGCAGTCCGCAGGGCAGGGGTAGCTATGGCTACACCTTC. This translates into CASSPQGRGSYGYTF.